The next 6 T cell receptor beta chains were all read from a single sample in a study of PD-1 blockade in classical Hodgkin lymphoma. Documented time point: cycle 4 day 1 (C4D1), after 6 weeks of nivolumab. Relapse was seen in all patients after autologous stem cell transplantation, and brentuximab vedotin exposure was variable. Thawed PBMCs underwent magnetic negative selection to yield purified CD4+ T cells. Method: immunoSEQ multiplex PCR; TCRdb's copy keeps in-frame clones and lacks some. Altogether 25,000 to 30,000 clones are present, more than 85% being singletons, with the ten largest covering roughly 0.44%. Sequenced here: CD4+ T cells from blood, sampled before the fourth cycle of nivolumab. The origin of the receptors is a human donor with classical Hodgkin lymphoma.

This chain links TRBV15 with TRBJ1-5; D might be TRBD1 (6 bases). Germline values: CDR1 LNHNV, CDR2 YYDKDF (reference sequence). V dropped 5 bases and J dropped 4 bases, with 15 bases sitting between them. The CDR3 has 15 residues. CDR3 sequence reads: CATSARRDINQPQHF. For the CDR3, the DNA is TGTGCCACCAGCGCGAGACGGGACATTAATCAGCCCCAGCATTTT.

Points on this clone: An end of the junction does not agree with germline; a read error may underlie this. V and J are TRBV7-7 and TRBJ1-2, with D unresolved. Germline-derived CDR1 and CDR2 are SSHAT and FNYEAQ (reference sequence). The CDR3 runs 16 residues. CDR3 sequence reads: CASSLRVQKGDYGYTF. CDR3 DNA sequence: TGTGCTAGCAGCTTAAGGGTACAGAAAGGAGACTATGGCTACACCTTC.

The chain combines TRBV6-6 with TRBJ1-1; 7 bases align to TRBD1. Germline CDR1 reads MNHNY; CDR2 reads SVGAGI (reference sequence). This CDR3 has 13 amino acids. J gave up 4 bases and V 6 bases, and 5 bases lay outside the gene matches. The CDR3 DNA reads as TGTGCCAGCAGGCGACAGGGAGGCACTGAAGCTTTCTTT. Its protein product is CASRRQGGTEAFF.

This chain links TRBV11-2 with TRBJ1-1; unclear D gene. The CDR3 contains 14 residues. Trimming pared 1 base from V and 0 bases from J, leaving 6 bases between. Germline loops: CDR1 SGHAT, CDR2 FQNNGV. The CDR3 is CASSLALMNTEAFF. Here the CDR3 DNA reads TGTGCCAGCAGCTTAGCCTTAATGAACACTGAAGCTTTCTTT.

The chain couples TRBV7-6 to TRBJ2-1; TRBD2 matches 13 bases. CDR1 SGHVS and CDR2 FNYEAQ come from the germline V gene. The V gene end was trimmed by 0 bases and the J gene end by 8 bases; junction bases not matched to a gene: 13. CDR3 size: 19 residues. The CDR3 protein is CASSLALLQGTSGIDEQFF. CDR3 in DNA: TGTGCCAGCAGCTTAGCGCTCCTTCAAGGGACTAGCGGGATAGATGAGCAGTTCTTC.

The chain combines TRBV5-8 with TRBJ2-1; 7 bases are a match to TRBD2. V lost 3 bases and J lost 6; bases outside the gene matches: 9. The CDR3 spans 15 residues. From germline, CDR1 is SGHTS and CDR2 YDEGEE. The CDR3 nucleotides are TGTGCCAGCAGCTCAAGGGGAGGGAGATTCAATGAGCAGTTCTTC. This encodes CASSSRGGRFNEQFF.